The next 29 T cell receptor beta chains were all read from a single sample in a study of blood T cells in healthy people across ages. Next came a second PCR, run for about 6 to 11 cycles, which used a sample-barcoded 5' primer along with a J-beta primer mix. MiXCR, run by TCRdb on the 5' RACE reads, gives a single entry per CDR3 protein. The table lists around 1,000,000 distinct CDR3 sequences, more than 30% of them singletons. Input material: blood. All receptors come from a man aged 18 to 30 in good health.

This clonotype came up many times. V usage is TRBV4-3 and J usage is TRBJ2-1; D unresolved. Germline lookup yields CDR1 LGHNA and CDR2 YSLEER. This CDR3 is built from 11 residues. V was shortened by 1 base and J by 9 bases, with 4 bases between the two germline ends. The CDR3 spells CASSQGSEQFF. The CDR3 nucleotides read TGCGCCAGCAGCCAAGGTAGTGAGCAGTTCTTC.

The chain has TRBV6-2 or TRBV6-3 and TRBJ2-1; no definite D call. This CDR3 contains 15 residues. Trimming cost V 4 bases and J 3 bases, with 13 bases left between them. Looked up from germline, CDR1 is MNHEY and CDR2 is SVGEGT. The CDR3 here is CASSSFSWDYNEQFF. Here the CDR3 DNA reads TGTGCCAGCAGTTCCTTTTCGTGGGACTACAATGAGCAGTTCTTC.

This clonotype was seen a few times. With a much larger clone just one base away, this may be a read error. This rearrangement joins TRBV7-9 to TRBJ1-2; D gene uncertain. Germline CDR1 reads SEHNR; CDR2 reads FQNEAQ (reference sequence). The CDR3 spans 19 residues. The CDR3 region is CASSHHGPDGGPYNYGHTF. CDR3 sequence (DNA): TGTGCCAGCAGCCACCATGGACCCGACGGCGGTCCCTATAACTATGGCCACACCTTC.

This rearrangement joins TRBV7-3 to TRBJ2-3, with a weak D call TRBD2 (7 bases). V was shortened by 5 bases and J by 5 bases, with 20 bases between the two germline ends. Per germline, CDR1 SGHTA and CDR2 FQGTGA. The CDR3 has 16 residues. CDR3 amino acids: CASSPPPGAGEDTQYF. CDR3 sequence (DNA): TGTGCCAGCAGCCCACCCCCAGGGGCGGGGGAAGATACGCAGTATTTT.

The J gene is TRBJ1-5, the V gene TRBV6-2 or TRBV6-3; D uncertain. CDR1 MNHEY and CDR2 SVGEGT come from the germline V gene. Trimming cost V 6 bases and J 2 bases, with 8 bases left between them. CDR3 size: 13 residues. CDR3 in DNA: TGTGCCAGCAGATTGGTCGGCAATCAGCCCCAGCATTTT. The encoded protein is CASRLVGNQPQHF.

The chain carries TRBV5-1 and TRBJ1-4, with D possibly matching TRBD1 (5 bases). Trimming pared 4 bases from V and 2 bases from J, leaving 15 bases between. The CDR3 covers 16 residues. The germline CDR1 and CDR2 sequences are SGHRS and YFSETQ. CDR3 amino acids: CASSPLGHPTNEKLFF. Written as DNA, the CDR3 is TGCGCCAGCAGCCCCCTTGGACATCCCACTAATGAAAAACTGTTTTTT.

This rearrangement joins TRBV7-2 to TRBJ1-6; D may be TRBD1 (5 bases). Germline CDR1 is SGHTA and CDR2 is FQGNSA. The CDR3 runs to 14 residues. V was pared by 4 bases and J by 7 bases, with 11 bases between. The CDR3 reads CASSWGSSNSPLHF. DNA for the CDR3: TGTGCCAGCAGCTGGGGGTCATCAAATTCACCCCTCCACTTT. The variable domain in full, with the rest retrieved from reference TRBV7-2 and TRBJ1-6, is GAGVSQSPSNKVTEKGKDVELRCDPISGHTALYWYRQSLGQGLEFLIYFQGNSAPDKSGLPSDRFSAERTGGSVSTLTIQRTQQEDSAVYLCASSWGSSNSPLHFGNGTRLTVT.

This clonotype was seen more than once but under ten times. This sequence joins TRBV11-2 and TRBJ1-1; D gene ambiguous. V lost 5 bases, J lost 4 bases, and 8 bases lay in between. This CDR3 has 12 residues. CDR1 SGHAT and CDR2 FQNNGV come from the germline V gene. Written as DNA, the CDR3 is TGTGCCAGCAGCCCCGGAATCACTGAAGCTTTCTTT. Residues: CASSPGITEAFF.

The V call is TRBV12-3 or TRBV12-4, the J call TRBJ1-2; tentative D call: TRBD1 (5 bases). V was cut by 8 bases and J by 5 bases, with 15 bases left in between. The CDR3 has 13 amino acids. CDR3 nucleotide sequence: TGTGCCAGCTCCGGGGGTAAGCTGTATGGCTACACCTTC. It encodes CASSGGKLYGYTF.

This rearrangement joins TRBV12-3 or TRBV12-4 to TRBJ1-2, with D tentatively TRBD1 (6 bases). The CDR3 runs 15 residues. Trimming stripped 3 bases from V and 4 bases from J, with 15 bases between. The CDR3 sequence: CASSFGIRGGYGYTF. CDR3 sequence (DNA): TGTGCCAGCAGTTTCGGTATCAGGGGAGGCTATGGCTACACCTTC.

V gene TRBV5-1 combines with J gene TRBJ2-3, with 7 positions matching TRBD2. The CDR3 runs to 17 residues. V trimming: 1 base; J trimming: 0 bases; junction bases outside the gene matches: 8. Germline CDR1 SGHRS, CDR2 YFSETQ. CDR3 sequence reads: CASSLTGLAASTDTQYF. The CDR3 coding sequence is TGCGCCAGCAGCTTGACGGGGCTAGCGGCGAGCACAGATACGCAGTATTTT.

This clonotype has more than one count but fewer than ten. V usage is TRBV4-3 and J usage is TRBJ1-1, with TRBD1 as a possible D gene (6 bases). Germline loops: CDR1 LGHNA, CDR2 YSLEER. The CDR3 is made up of 14 amino acids. The V and J ends lost 4 bases and 3 bases respectively, with 12 bases between them. CDR3 protein: CASSRRTAHTEAFF. The CDR3 DNA reads as TGCGCCAGCAGCCGAAGGACAGCTCACACTGAAGCTTTCTTT.

In this sample, this clonotype turned up a few times. This chain connects TRBV5-1 to TRBJ2-3; 7 bases fit TRBD1. The CDR3 spans 14 residues. CDR1 is SGHRS, CDR2 YFSETQ, per germline. J was trimmed by 3 bases and V by 7 bases; bases with no gene match: 8. The CDR3 nucleotides read TGCGCCAGCCTCCAGGGGGAACTAACAGATACGCAGTATTTT. Translation: CASLQGELTDTQYF.

This clonotype has more than one count but fewer than ten. This chain connects TRBV5-6 to TRBJ2-3; TRBD2 matches at 13 bases. Trimming cost V 4 bases and J 1 base; bases outside gene matches: 12. Germline CDR1 is SGHDT and CDR2 is YYEEEE. The CDR3 consists of 19 residues. CDR3 DNA: TGTGCCAGCAGCACAGGACTAGCGGGAGTGCGTAGCCGCACAGATACGCAGTATTTT. The encoded protein is CASSTGLAGVRSRTDTQYF.

A note on this clonotype: This may be a read error: a much more frequent sequence differs by one nucleotide. The J gene is TRBJ1-1, the V gene TRBV7-3, with D perhaps matching TRBD1 (6 bases). This CDR3 comprises 14 residues. In germline, CDR1 is SGHTA, CDR2 FQGTGA. The V gene lost 7 bases and the J gene lost 3 bases, with 15 bases spanning the gap. This CDR3 reads CASNLGGLDTEAFF. For the CDR3, the DNA is TGTGCCAGCAACTTGGGGGGCTTGGACACTGAAGCTTTCTTT.

This chain uses TRBV20-1 with TRBJ1-3, with a possible D match to TRBD1 (5 bases). V lost 0 bases to trimming and J lost 4 bases, with 10 bases between them. Germline V CDR1 and CDR2: DFQATT, SNEGSKA (reference sequence). The CDR3 loop spans 14 amino acids. The CDR3: CSAREAGSGNTIYF. The CDR3 nucleotides read TGCAGTGCTAGAGAGGCAGGGTCCGGAAACACCATATATTTT.

The sample holds one count of this clonotype. The chain carries TRBV10-3 and TRBJ2-7, with 7 positions matching TRBD1. Germline CDR1 and CDR2: ENHRY and SYGVKD. V lost 3 bases, J lost 7 bases, and 6 bases stayed unmatched. This CDR3 has 13 amino acids. The CDR3 spells CAISDRQGYEQYF. CDR3 coding DNA: TGTGCCATCAGTGACCGACAGGGATATGAGCAGTACTTC.

This clonotype was seen only a few times. The chain employs TRBV3-1 and TRBJ2-5; 9 nucleotides line up with TRBD1. V lost 1 base and J lost 11; bases outside the gene matches: 5. CDR3 length: 13 residues. CDR1 and CDR2 from the germline V gene are LGHDT and YNNKEL (reference sequence). The CDR3 region has the DNA TGTGCCAGCAGCCAAGGACAGGGGGGTCAGCAGTACTTC. As protein: CASSQGQGGQQYF.

The DNA of the CDR3 is TGTGCCAGCTCACCAGGCAGGGATGGTGAGCAGTTCTTC. This sequence encodes CASSPGRDGEQFF. The chain combines TRBV18 with TRBJ2-1; tentative D call: TRBD1 (5 bases). Germline loops: CDR1 KGHSH, CDR2 LQKENI. V was pared by 2 bases and J by 9 bases, with 11 bases between. The CDR3 totals 13 residues.

This rearrangement joins TRBV5-1 to TRBJ1-1; D perhaps matches TRBD1 (5 bases). The CDR3 spans 14 residues. Germline V gives CDR1 SGHRS, CDR2 YFSETQ. Trimming took off 5 bases at V and 1 base at J, with 12 bases between the two ends. CDR3 in amino acids: CASRPDGGNTEAFF. The DNA for the CDR3 is TGCGCCAGCAGGCCCGACGGGGGGAACACTGAAGCTTTCTTT.

The V gene is TRBV24-1, the J gene TRBJ2-7; tentatively, D is TRBD2 (5 bases). Per the germline V gene, CDR1 is KGHDR and CDR2 is SFDVKD. The ends were cut back, 0 bases at V and 0 bases at J, with 8 bases in the middle. This CDR3 contains 15 residues. Here the CDR3 reads CATSDLRGHSYEQYF. The DNA of the CDR3 is TGTGCCACCAGTGATTTGAGAGGGCACTCCTACGAGCAGTACTTC.

In this sample, this clonotype turned up a few times. The chain couples TRBV9 to TRBJ2-2; 7 bases are shared with TRBD1. CDR1 is SGDLS and CDR2 is YYNGEE in the germline V gene. J gave up 0 bases and V 4 bases, and 6 bases lay outside the gene matches. This CDR3 is built from 16 residues. The CDR3 sequence: CASSPGGQANTGELFF. As DNA, the CDR3 is TGTGCCAGCAGCCCAGGGGGACAAGCGAACACCGGGGAGCTGTTTTTT.

This chain joins TRBV12-3 or TRBV12-4 and TRBJ1-4; no firm D call. V lost 5 bases and J 6 bases, leaving 10 bases between the germline ends. CDR3 length: 13 amino acids. CDR3 in amino acids: CASSHSTDEKLFF. The CDR3 bases are TGTGCCAGCAGTCATTCGACCGATGAAAAACTGTTTTTT.

A few counts support this clonotype. This CDR3 is CASSLSGGDNEQYF. The CDR3, as DNA: TGTGCCAGCAGTTTGAGCGGGGGGGACAATGAGCAGTACTTC. The V call is TRBV12-3 or TRBV12-4, the J call TRBJ2-1; 10 nucleotides agree with TRBD2. The closer fit of TRBJ2-7 to the DNA end suggests the J call may be wrong. The length of the CDR3 is 14 residues.

Regarding this clonotype: This clone may be a read error of a much larger clone one base away. The CDR3 loop is CASSKNEQFF. In DNA form, the CDR3 reads TGTGCCAGCAGTAAGAATGAGCAGTTCTTC. The V gene is TRBV6-2 or TRBV6-3, the J gene TRBJ2-1, with D hard to call. CDR1 and CDR2 (germline): MNHEY, SVGEGT. The CDR3 covers 10 residues. The V and J ends lost 5 bases and 7 bases respectively, with 3 bases between them.

This chain links TRBV29-1 with TRBJ1-1; tentative D call: TRBD1 (6 bases). Germline CDR1 SQVTM, CDR2 ANQGSEA. The CDR3 sequence is 12 residues long. The V end was cut by 6 bases, the J end by 3 bases, with 11 bases between. The CDR3 here is CSVGGADTEAFF. Here the CDR3 DNA reads TGCAGCGTGGGGGGGGCGGACACTGAAGCTTTCTTT.

This clonotype was recorded a few times. This rearrangement joins TRBV12-3 or TRBV12-4 to TRBJ1-6, with D perhaps matching TRBD1 (5 bases). This CDR3 region has 15 residues. V lost 4 bases to trimming and J lost 5 bases, with 12 bases between them. CDR3 in amino acids: CASSSTGTDNSPLHF. The CDR3 region has the DNA TGTGCCAGCAGTTCCACAGGAACGGATAATTCACCCCTCCACTTT.

The chain is built from TRBV14 and TRBJ1-4; maybe TRBD1 (5 bases). In germline, CDR1 is SGHDN, CDR2 FVKESK. The CDR3 consists of 16 residues. V lost 4 bases and J 9 bases, leaving 21 bases between the germline ends. In DNA, the CDR3 is TGTGCCAGCAGCCGAAAAACGGGGGATGTTGGTAAAAAACTGTTTTTT. Protein sequence: CASSRKTGDVGKKLFF.

The table lists this clonotype with a few counts. This sequence joins TRBV6-6 and TRBJ1-1; no clear D. Trimming cost V 4 bases and J 6 bases, with 3 bases left between them. This CDR3 has 10 amino acids. Germline V gene sequence: CDR1 MNHNY, CDR2 SVGAGI (reference sequence). DNA of the CDR3: TGTGCCAGCAGTTTCCCTGAAGCTTTCTTT. It translates to CASSFPEAFF.